This T cell receptor beta chain is from a study of cytomegalovirus exposure and HLA in healthy donors. PCR primers comprised 60 Vbeta and 13 Jbeta primers. Only in-frame clones appear in the TCRdb table, and some are missing; sequencing was by immunoSEQ multiplex PCR. Recorded for this sample: around 100,000 clones. On this clone itself: What it recognizes is unknown.

General study findings and limits: Whilst most TCR sequences proved rare, a subset of public TCRs occurred across many donors. In a later analysis, donors in an Asian-associated ancestry cluster reportedly had fewer N-insertions in productive TCRs than the cohort mean.

The TCR comes from a man over 45 in good health and CMV-seronegative. The sequencing input was PBMCs.

CDR3 loop: CASSPPSRSYEQYF. The CDR3 coding sequence is TGTGCCAGCAGCCCCCCTAGCAGAAGCTACGAGCAGTACTTC. The chain employs TRBV7-9 and TRBJ2-7; a possible D gene is TRBD2 (5 bases). The V end lost 5 bases, the J end lost 3 bases, and 14 bases lay between the germline ends. The germline CDR1 and CDR2 sequences are SEHNR and FQNEAQ (reference sequence). This CDR3 spans 14 amino acids.